This TCR beta chain was captured in a study of T cells after yellow fever vaccination. Study-level results: FACS-sorted repertoires could contain abundant clonotypes contaminating from the bulk population.

Comments on this clonotype: Its cognate antigen is unknown.

TCRdb analysed the 5' RACE reads with MiXCR anew, one entry per CDR3 protein. The top ten hold roughly an eighth of the sample, which has some 550,000 distinct CDR3 sequences, around 21% seen once. Trimming stripped 4 bases from V and 0 bases from J, with 8 bases between. Germline V gene sequence: CDR1 SGHNT, CDR2 YYREEE (reference sequence). This CDR3 region has 13 residues. The chain is built from TRBV5-4 and TRBJ2-7; D unresolved. Here the sequenced sample was PBMCs, taken 15 days after the yellow fever booster vaccination. This sequence originates from a man aged 30-40 years who received the YFV17D yellow fever vaccine. CDR3 DNA sequence: TGTGCCAGCAGCGTTGGAGCCTCCTACGAGCAGTACTTC. Encoded protein: CASSVGASYEQYF.